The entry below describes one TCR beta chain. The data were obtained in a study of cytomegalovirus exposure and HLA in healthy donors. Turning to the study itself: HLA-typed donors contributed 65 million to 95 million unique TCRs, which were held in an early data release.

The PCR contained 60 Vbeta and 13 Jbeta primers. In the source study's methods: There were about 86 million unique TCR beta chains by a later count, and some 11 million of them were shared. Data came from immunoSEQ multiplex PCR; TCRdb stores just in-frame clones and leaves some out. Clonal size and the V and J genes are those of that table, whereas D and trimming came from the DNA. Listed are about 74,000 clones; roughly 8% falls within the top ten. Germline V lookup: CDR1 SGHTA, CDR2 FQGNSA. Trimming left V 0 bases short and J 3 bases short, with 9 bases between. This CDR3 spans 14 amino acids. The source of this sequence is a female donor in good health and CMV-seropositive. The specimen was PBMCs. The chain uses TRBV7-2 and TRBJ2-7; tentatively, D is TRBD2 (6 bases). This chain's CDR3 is CASSLAGAGYEQYF. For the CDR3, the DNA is TGTGCCAGCAGCTTAGCGGGAGCGGGCTACGAGCAGTACTTC.